This is a list of T cell receptor beta chains from one sample in a study of T cell responses to AZD1222 COVID-19 vaccine. Assay used: immunoSEQ multiplex PCR; TCRdb lists only in-frame clones, some missing. The data contain 95,000 to 100,000 clones, just over 90% of them singletons. The sample in question was peripheral blood, obtained on day 0 of AZD1222 vaccination. The receptors were sampled from an adult in good health. The CDR3 runs from the conserved cysteine through the conserved F or W. The D gene is left open where the match is weak. Clone size, where shown, is once, few, many, or a class for clones that have expanded.

-	TRBD1	TRBV29-1	TRBJ1-6	TGCAGCGTGGGACAGGGTCAGAATTCACCCCTCCACTTT	CSVGQGQNSPLHF
-	-	TRBV6-5	TRBJ1-4	TGTGCCTCTTCTGACACTACACAATGGGAAAAACTGTTTTTT	CASSDTTQWEKLFF
once	-	TRBV7-6	TRBJ2-1	TGTGCCAGCAGCATAGGACAGCCCTTCTCCTACAATGAGCAGTTCTTC	CASSIGQPFSYNEQFF
few	-	TRBV21-1	TRBJ1-2	TGTGCCAGCAGCAATGGGGGGGTAGCTAACTATGGCTACACCTTC	CASSNGGVANYGYTF
-	-	TRBV28	TRBJ2-2	TGTGCCAGCGGGAACCCAAGGACCGGGGAGCTGTTTTTT	CASGNPRTGELFF
-	-	TRBV2	TRBJ2-5	TGTGCCAGCAGTGGAGCGGACCAAGAGACCCAGTACTTC	CASSGADQETQYF
-	-	TRBV27	TRBJ1-5	TGTGCCAGCAGCCTCGGGTATAGCAATCAGCCCCAGCATTTT	CASSLGYSNQPQHF
-	-	TRBV21-1	TRBJ1-2	TGTGCCAGCAGCAAAGTCCCTCCGAGTTATGGCTACACCTTC	CASSKVPPSYGYTF
-	-	TRBV5-1	TRBJ2-2	TGCGCCAGCAGCTTGATTTTGGGATCCGGGGAGCTGTTTTTT	CASSLILGSGELFF
-	-	TRBV7-8	TRBJ2-5	TGTGCCAGCAGCTTAGTAGGGCAGCAGACCCAGTACTTC	CASSLVGQQTQYF
-	-	TRBV6-4	TRBJ1-5	TGTGCCAGCAGCCCTTCCCCGGGCAATCAGCCCCAGCATTTT	CASSPSPGNQPQHF
-	TRBD2	TRBV28	TRBJ2-1	TGTGCCAGCAGTTCCCTCCAACTAGCGGGGGAGAATGAGCAGTTCTTC	CASSSLQLAGENEQFF
-	-	TRBV5-8	TRBJ1-5	TGTGCCAGCAGTCTCCGGTGGAGCAATCAGCCCCAGCATTTT	CASSLRWSNQPQHF
-	-	TRBV12-3/TRBV12-4	TRBJ1-6	TGTGCCAGCACCTGGGCGGTCTCAGCACCCCTCCACTTT	CASTWAVSAPLHF
-	-	TRBV19	TRBJ1-2	TGTGCCAGTACCCTTCGGCAGAATGGCAGGCCTAACTATGGCTACACCTTC	CASTLRQNGRPNYGYTF
-	TRBD1	TRBV7-9	TRBJ2-5	TGTGCCAGCACCGGACAGGGCCACCAAGAGACCCAGTACTTC	CASTGQGHQETQYF
-	-	TRBV10-3	TRBJ2-3	TGTGCCACCGAAGGCTCCAACACAGATACGCAGTATTTT	CATEGSNTDTQYF
-	-	TRBV11-1	TRBJ1-1	TGTGCCAGCAGCTTACGCAGGAGGAACACTGAAGCTTTCTTT	CASSLRRRNTEAFF
once	-	TRBV20-1	TRBJ2-1	TGCAGCATCAAGGGGTACAATGAGCAGTTCTTC	CSIKGYNEQFF
-	-	TRBV19	TRBJ1-5	TGTGCCAGTAGTATCCCCCGACAGGCCCTAAGCAATCAGCCCCAGCATTTT	CASSIPRQALSNQPQHF
-	TRBD1	TRBV19	TRBJ2-3	TGTGCCAGCCGATTTCTGGACAGGGATACAGATACGCAGTATTTT	CASRFLDRDTDTQYF
-	-	TRBV7-9	TRBJ1-4	TGTGCCAGCTTTCAGGTCAATGAAAAACTGTTTTTT	CASFQVNEKLFF
-	-	TRBV4-2	TRBJ1-3	TGTGCCAGCAGCCAAGACCCTGGGGGCACCATATATTTT	CASSQDPGGTIYF
-	-	TRBV6-5	TRBJ1-5	TGTGCCAGCTCTCAGTATAGCAATCAGCCCCAGCATTTT	CASSQYSNQPQHF